This is a list of T cell receptor beta chains from one sample in a study of blood T cell repertoires in COVID-19. TCRdb's copy holds only in-frame clones and misses some; the assay was immunoSEQ multiplex PCR. This table has 360,000 or so clones, more than 70% appearing once. The specimen sequenced was PBMCs or T cells enriched from blood (not recorded which). These receptors were collected from a woman aged 30 to 39 who had been exposed to COVID-19. Both conserved end residues are part of each CDR3. Fields, in order: CDR3 protein, CDR3 DNA, CDR3 length, V gene, D gene, clone size, J gene. The D gene is left open where the match is weak. A clone size is listed for some rows: how often the clone was seen (once, few, many), or a class if it is expanded.

CDR3aa: CASSGYRERLAGLANTGELFF
CDR3nt: TGTGCCAGCAGCGGTTACAGGGAGCGACTAGCGGGTCTCGCGAACACCGGGGAGCTGTTTTTT
len: 21
v_gene: TRBV12-1
d_gene: NA
abundance: NA
j_gene: TRBJ2-2

CDR3aa: CASSVGVGGVGYEQYF
CDR3nt: TGTGCCAGCAGCGTAGGAGTGGGAGGGGTGGGTTACGAGCAGTACTTC
len: 16
v_gene: TRBV9
d_gene: TRBD2
abundance: NA
j_gene: TRBJ2-7

CDR3aa: CASSLPRTGRYEQYF
CDR3nt: TGTGCCAGCAGTCTCCCGCGGACAGGTCGATACGAGCAGTACTTC
len: 15
v_gene: TRBV28
d_gene: TRBD1
abundance: NA
j_gene: TRBJ2-7

CDR3aa: CASSQRTSGSRETQYF
CDR3nt: TGTGCCAGCAGCCAAAGGACTAGCGGGAGTCGAGAGACCCAGTACTTC
len: 16
v_gene: TRBV3-1/TRBV3-2
d_gene: TRBD2
abundance: NA
j_gene: TRBJ2-5

CDR3aa: CSVARDRNQPQHF
CDR3nt: TGCAGCGTTGCCCGGGACAGAAATCAGCCCCAGCATTTT
len: 13
v_gene: TRBV29-1
d_gene: TRBD1
abundance: NA
j_gene: TRBJ1-5

CDR3aa: CATSDPGGSYNEQFF
CDR3nt: TGTGCCACCAGTGACCCGGGCGGGTCCTACAATGAGCAGTTCTTC
len: 15
v_gene: TRBV24-1
d_gene: NA
abundance: NA
j_gene: TRBJ2-1

CDR3aa: CASSLEVDQPQHF
CDR3nt: TGTGCCAGCAGTTTAGAAGTAGATCAGCCCCAGCATTTT
len: 13
v_gene: TRBV12-3/TRBV12-4
d_gene: NA
abundance: NA
j_gene: TRBJ1-5

CDR3aa: CASSLRTGSPLHF
CDR3nt: TGTGCCAGCAGTTTAAGGACAGGGTCACCCCTCCACTTT
len: 13
v_gene: TRBV28
d_gene: TRBD1
abundance: NA
j_gene: TRBJ1-6

CDR3aa: CASSGAGSNQPQHF
CDR3nt: TGTGCCAGCAGTGGGGCCGGTAGCAATCAGCCCCAGCATTTT
len: 14
v_gene: TRBV28
d_gene: NA
abundance: NA
j_gene: TRBJ1-5

CDR3aa: CASSSGAPNYGYTF
CDR3nt: TGCGCCAGCAGCTCAGGGGCTCCGAACTATGGCTACACCTTC
len: 14
v_gene: TRBV5-1
d_gene: NA
abundance: NA
j_gene: TRBJ1-2

CDR3aa: CASRTQGANTEAFF
CDR3nt: TGTGCCAGCAGGACACAGGGGGCGAACACTGAAGCTTTCTTT
len: 14
v_gene: TRBV28
d_gene: TRBD1
abundance: once
j_gene: TRBJ1-1

CDR3aa: CASSLTAGAGETQYF
CDR3nt: TGTGCCAGCTCACTAACAGCGGGAGCGGGTGAGACCCAGTACTTC
len: 15
v_gene: TRBV18
d_gene: TRBD2
abundance: NA
j_gene: TRBJ2-5